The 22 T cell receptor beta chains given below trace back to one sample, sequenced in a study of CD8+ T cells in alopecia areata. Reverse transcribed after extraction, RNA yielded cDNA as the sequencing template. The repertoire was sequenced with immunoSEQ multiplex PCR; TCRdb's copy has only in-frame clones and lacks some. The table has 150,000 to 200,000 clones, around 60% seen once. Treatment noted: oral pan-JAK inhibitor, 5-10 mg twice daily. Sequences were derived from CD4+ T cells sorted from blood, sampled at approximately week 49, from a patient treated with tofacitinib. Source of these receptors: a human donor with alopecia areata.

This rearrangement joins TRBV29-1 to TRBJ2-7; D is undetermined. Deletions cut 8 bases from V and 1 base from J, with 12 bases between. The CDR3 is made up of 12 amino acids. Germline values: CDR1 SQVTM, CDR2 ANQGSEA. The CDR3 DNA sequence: TGCAGCATTCGATTAGAATCCTACGAGCAGTACTTC. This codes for CSIRLESYEQYF.

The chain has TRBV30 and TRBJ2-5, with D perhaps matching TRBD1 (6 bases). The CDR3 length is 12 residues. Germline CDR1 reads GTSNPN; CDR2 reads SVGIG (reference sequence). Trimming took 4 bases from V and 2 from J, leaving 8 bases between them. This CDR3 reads CAWTQGQETQYF. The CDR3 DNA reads TGTGCCTGGACCCAGGGGCAAGAGACCCAGTACTTC.

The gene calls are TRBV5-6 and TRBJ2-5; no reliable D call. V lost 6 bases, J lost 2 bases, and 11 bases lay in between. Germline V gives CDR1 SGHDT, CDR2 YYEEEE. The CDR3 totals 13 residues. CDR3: CASTQLGQETQYF. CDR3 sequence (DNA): TGTGCCAGCACCCAACTCGGGCAAGAGACCCAGTACTTC.

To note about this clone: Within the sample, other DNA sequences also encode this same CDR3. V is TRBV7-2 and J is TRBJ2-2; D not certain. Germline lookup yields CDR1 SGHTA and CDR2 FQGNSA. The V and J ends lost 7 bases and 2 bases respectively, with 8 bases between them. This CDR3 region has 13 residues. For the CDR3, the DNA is TGTGCCAGCACGCAGGACAACACCGGGGAGCTGTTTTTT. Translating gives CASTQDNTGELFF.

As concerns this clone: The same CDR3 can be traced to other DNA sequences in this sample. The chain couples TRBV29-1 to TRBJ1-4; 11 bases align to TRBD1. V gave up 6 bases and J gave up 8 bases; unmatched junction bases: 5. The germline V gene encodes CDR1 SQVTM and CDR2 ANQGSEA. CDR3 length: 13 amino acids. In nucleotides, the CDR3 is TGCAGCGTCGGAGGGACAGGGGGAGAAAAACTGTTTTTT. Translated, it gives CSVGGTGGEKLFF.

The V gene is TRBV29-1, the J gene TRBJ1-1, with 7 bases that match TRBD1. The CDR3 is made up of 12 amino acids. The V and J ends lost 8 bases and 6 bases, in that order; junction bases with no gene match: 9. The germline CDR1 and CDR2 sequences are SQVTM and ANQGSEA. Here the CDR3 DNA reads TGCAGCACTATCCAGGGACAGTCTGAAGCTTTCTTT. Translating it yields CSTIQGQSEAFF.

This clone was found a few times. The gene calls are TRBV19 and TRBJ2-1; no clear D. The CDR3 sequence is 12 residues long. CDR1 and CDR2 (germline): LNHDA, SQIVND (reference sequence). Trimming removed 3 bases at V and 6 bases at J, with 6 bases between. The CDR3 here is CASSISPNEQFF. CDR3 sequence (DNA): TGTGCCAGTAGTATCAGTCCCAATGAGCAGTTCTTC. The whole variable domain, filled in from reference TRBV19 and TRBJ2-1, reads DGGITQSPKYLFRKEGQNVTLSCEQNLNHDAMYWYRQDPGQGLRLIYYSQIVNDFQKGDIAEGYSVSREKKESFPLTVTSAQKNPTAFYLCASSISPNEQFFGPGTRLTVL.

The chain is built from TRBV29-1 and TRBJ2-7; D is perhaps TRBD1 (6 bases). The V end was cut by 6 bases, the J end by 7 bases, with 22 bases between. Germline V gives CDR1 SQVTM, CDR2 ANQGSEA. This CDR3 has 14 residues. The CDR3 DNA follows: TGCAGCGTGGGACCTCGTTTCAGGGGTGGAGAGCAGTACTTC. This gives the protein CSVGPRFRGGEQYF.

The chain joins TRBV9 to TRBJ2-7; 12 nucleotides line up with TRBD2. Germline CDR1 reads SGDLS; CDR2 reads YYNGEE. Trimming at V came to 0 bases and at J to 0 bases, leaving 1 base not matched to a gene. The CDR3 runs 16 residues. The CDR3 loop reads CASSVGLAGASYEQYF. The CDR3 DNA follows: TGTGCCAGCAGCGTAGGACTAGCGGGGGCCTCCTACGAGCAGTACTTC.

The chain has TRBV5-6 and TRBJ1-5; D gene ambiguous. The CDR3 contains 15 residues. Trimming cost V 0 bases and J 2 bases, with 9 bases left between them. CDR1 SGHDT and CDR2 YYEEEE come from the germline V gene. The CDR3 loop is CASSLDSGGNQPQHF. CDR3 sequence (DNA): TGTGCCAGCAGCTTGGACTCGGGTGGCAATCAGCCCCAGCATTTT.

DNA of the CDR3: TGTGCCAGCAGCTTAGACGGCATTAGCTCCTACAATGAGCAGTTCTTC. Amino acids: CASSLDGISSYNEQFF. This chain links TRBV7-2 with TRBJ2-1; D unclear. CDR1 is SGHTA, CDR2 FQGNSA, per germline. The V gene lost 1 base and the J gene lost 0 bases, with 10 bases spanning the gap. The CDR3 is 16 amino acids.

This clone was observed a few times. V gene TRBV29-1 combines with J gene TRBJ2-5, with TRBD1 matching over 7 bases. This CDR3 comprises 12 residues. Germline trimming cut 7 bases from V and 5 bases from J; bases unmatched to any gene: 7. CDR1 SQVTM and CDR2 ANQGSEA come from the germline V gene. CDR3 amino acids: CSAAQGMETQYF. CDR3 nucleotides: TGCAGCGCCGCACAGGGGATGGAGACCCAGTACTTC.

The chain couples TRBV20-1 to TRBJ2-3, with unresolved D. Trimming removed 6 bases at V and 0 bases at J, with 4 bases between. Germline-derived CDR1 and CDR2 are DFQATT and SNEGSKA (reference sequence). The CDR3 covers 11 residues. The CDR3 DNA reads TGCAGTGCAGTCAGCACAGATACGCAGTATTTT. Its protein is CSAVSTDTQYF.

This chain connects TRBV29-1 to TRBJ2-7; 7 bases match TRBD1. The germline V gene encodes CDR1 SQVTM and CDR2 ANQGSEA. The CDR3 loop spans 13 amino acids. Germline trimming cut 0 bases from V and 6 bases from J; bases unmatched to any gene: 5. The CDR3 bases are TGCAGCGTTGAAGAGGTCAGGGGGAGCGAGCAGTACTTC. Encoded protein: CSVEEVRGSEQYF.

CDR3 nucleotide sequence: TGCGCCAGCAGCCAAGATGGAACCAACCACGATACGCAGTATTTT. Encoded protein: CASSQDGTNHDTQYF. The gene calls are TRBV4-3 and TRBJ2-3; D gene unclear. Germline V CDR1 and CDR2: LGHNA, YSLEER. Trimming shortened V by 0 bases and J by 6 bases, and 13 bases separated the two germline ends. This CDR3 region has 15 residues.

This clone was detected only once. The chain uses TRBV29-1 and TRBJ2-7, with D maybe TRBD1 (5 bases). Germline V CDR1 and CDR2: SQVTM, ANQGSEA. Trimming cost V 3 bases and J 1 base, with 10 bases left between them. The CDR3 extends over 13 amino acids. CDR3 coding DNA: TGCAGCGTTGAGGGGCCTAATTCCTACGAGCAGTACTTC. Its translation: CSVEGPNSYEQYF.

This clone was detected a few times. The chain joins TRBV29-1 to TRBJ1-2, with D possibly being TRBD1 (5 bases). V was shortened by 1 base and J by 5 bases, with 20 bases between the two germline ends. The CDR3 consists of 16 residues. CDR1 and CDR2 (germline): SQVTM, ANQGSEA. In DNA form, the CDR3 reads TGCAGCGTTGAAGCGGCTCGCTTGGGGGGAATGTATGGCTACACCTTC. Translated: CSVEAARLGGMYGYTF.

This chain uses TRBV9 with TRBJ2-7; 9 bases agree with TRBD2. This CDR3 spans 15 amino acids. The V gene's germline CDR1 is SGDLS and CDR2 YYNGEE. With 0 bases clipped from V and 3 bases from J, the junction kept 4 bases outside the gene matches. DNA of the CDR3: TGTGCCAGCAGCGTAGGAGCGGGGGGTTTCTACGAGCAGTACTTC. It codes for CASSVGAGGFYEQYF.

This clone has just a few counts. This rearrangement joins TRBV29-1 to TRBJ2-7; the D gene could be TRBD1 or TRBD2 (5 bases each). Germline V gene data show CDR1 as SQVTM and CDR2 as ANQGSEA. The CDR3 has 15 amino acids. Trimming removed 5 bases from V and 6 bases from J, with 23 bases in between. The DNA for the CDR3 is TGCAGCGTTTCCGGGACCCAAGGGAGTGGGGTCGAGCAGTACTTC. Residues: CSVSGTQGSGVEQYF.

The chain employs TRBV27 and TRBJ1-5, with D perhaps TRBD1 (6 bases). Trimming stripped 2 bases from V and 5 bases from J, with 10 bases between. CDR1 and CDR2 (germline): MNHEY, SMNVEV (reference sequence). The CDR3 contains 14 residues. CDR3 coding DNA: TGTGCCAGCAGTTTAACAGGGCCCCATCAGCCCCAGCATTTT. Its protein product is CASSLTGPHQPQHF.

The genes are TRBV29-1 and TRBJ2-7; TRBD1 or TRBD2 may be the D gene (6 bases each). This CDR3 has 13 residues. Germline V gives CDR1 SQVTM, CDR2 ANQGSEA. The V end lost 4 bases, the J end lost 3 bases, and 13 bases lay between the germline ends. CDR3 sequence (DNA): TGCAGCGTTGCCGGGGGCTCAGGCTACGAGCAGTACTTC. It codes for CSVAGGSGYEQYF.

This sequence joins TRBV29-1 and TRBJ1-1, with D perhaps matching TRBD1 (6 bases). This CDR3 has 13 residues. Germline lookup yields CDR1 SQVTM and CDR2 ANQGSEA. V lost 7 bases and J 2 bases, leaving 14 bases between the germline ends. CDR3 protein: CSARGGPNTEAFF. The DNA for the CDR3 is TGCAGCGCCCGGGGGGGCCCTAACACTGAAGCTTTCTTT.